A single TCR beta chain is shown here with its context. This sample was included in a study of PD-L1 blockade in urothelial cancer. The method was immunoSEQ multiplex PCR; TCRdb's version includes in-frame clones alone and lacks a portion of them. The table has around 70,000 clones, about 85% seen once. V shed 3 bases and J shed 3 bases, with 13 bases lying between them. This CDR3 comprises 15 residues. The germline gives CDR1 MDHEN, CDR2 SYDVKM. The sample in question was PBMCs, obtained around atezolizumab (anti-PD-L1) treatment. This receptor was obtained from a man in his 70s with urothelial cancer. The chain links TRBV28 to TRBJ2-3; a possible D gene is TRBD2 (6 bases). The DNA for the CDR3 is TGTGCCAGCAGTTTTCCCGGGAGTAGTACAGATACGCAGTATTTT. This codes for CASSFPGSSTDTQYF.